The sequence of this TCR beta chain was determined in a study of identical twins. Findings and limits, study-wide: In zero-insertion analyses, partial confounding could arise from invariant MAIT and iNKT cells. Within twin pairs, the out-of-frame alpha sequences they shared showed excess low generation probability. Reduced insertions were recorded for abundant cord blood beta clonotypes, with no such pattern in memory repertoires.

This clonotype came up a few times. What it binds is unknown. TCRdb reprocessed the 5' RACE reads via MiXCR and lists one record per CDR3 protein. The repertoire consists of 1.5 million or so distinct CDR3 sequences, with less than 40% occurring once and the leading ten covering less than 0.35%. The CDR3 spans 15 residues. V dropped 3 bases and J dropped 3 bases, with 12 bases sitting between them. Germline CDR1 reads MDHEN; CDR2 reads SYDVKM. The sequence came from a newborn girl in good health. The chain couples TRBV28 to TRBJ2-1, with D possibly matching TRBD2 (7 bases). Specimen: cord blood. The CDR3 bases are TGTGCCAGCAGTTTTGGGGGGGCGATCTACAATGAGCAGTTCTTC. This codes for CASSFGGAIYNEQFF.